The sequence of this TCR beta chain was determined in a study of blood T cell repertoires in COVID-19. Study summary: T cells, B-cell-depleted T cells, or PBMCs provided the cDNA or gDNA that served as material.

This CDR3 is built from 15 residues. Per the germline V gene, CDR1 is MNHEY and CDR2 is SVGAGI. J lost 1 base, V lost 4 bases, and 5 bases had no gene match. Clinical history reported by participants formed the basis on which cohorts were assigned. Recovery meant two consecutive negative NP/OP PCR tests, professional clearance, or resolved symptoms. Study processing details: Amplification of reference gene primers was used by the study to estimate nucleated cell counts. Libraries were prepared by immunoSEQ multiplex PCR; TCRdb keeps only in-frame clonotypes and omits some of them. Clone size and V and J calls were adopted from that table, with D and trimming inferred from the DNA. The repertoire includes about 400,000 clones, nearly 90% of them detected once, and 1.7% sits in the top ten.

This clonotype was obtained from a woman in her thirties who had recovered from COVID-19. The chain couples TRBV6-5 to TRBJ1-1; 8 bases fit TRBD1. Sequenced sample: PBMCs or T cells enriched from blood (not recorded which). The CDR3 protein is CASSSPRGPNTEAFF. In nucleotides, the CDR3 is TGTGCCAGCAGTTCGCCCAGGGGGCCGAACACTGAAGCTTTCTTT.